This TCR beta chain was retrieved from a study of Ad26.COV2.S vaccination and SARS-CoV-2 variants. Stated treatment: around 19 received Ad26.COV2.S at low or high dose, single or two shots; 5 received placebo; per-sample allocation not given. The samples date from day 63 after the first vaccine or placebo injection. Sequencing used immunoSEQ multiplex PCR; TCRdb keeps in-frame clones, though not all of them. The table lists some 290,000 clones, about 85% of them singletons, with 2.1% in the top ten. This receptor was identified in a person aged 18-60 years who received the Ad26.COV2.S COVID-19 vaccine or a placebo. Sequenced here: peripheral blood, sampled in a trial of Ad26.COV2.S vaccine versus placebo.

The chain's CDR3 is CASSPTDSGANVLTF. In DNA, the CDR3 is TGCGCCAGCAGCCCGACAGATTCTGGGGCCAACGTCCTGACTTTC. The chain combines TRBV5-1 with TRBJ2-6; a weak D match, TRBD1 (5 bases). Germline lookup yields CDR1 SGHRS and CDR2 YFSETQ. The CDR3 has 15 amino acids. V lost 4 bases and J lost 1, with 9 bases in between.